A single T cell receptor (beta chain) is shown here with its context. What it binds is unknown. The entry originates in a study of OX40 agonist ivuxolimab in advanced cancers. Study-wide background: Ivuxolimab, an agonist antibody against OX40 (CD134), was given to patients.

Between the trimmed V and J ends, which lost 1 base and 3 bases, there was a span of 9 bases. CDR3 length: 15 amino acids. The germline V gene encodes CDR1 LGHNA and CDR2 YNFKEQ. TCRdb's copy holds only in-frame clones and misses some; the assay was immunoSEQ multiplex PCR. Here the sample spans some 86,000 clones, roughly 94% being singletons. Patients were ruled out by autoimmune disease history or systemic immunosuppression. Regarding the study as a whole: Researchers did not determine the expanded peripheral T cells' antigen specificity.

The receptor comes from an adult with an advanced solid tumor such as melanoma, head and neck, liver or kidney cancer. This rearrangement joins TRBV4-2 to TRBJ2-2; D is uncertain. The input for sequencing was CD4+ or CD8+ T cells sorted from blood, taken in a trial of the OX40 agonist ivuxolimab. CDR3 sequence (DNA): TGTGCCAGCAGCCAAGTCGTGGAAGACACCGGGGAGCTGTTTTTT. It specifies CASSQVVEDTGELFF.